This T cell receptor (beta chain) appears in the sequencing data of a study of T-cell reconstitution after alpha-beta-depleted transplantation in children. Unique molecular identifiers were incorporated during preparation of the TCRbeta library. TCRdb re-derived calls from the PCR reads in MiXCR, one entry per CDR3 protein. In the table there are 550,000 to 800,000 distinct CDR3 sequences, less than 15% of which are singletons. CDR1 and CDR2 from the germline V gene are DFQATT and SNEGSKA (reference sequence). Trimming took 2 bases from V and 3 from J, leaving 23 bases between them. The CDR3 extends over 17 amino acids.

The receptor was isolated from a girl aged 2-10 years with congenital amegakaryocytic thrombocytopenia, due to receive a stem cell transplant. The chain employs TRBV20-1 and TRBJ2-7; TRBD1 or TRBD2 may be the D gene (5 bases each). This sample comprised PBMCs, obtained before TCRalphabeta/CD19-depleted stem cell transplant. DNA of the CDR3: TGCAGTGCTAGACCTCCGGGGACGGCGGATGGGAGCTACGAGCAGTACTTC. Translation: CSARPPGTADGSYEQYF.